This entry lists 27 T cell receptor beta chains sequenced from one sample in a study of cytomegalovirus exposure and HLA in healthy donors. Repertoires were generated with immunoSEQ multiplex PCR, while TCRdb's copy carries only in-frame clones and drops some. This sample yields approximately 210,000 clones, of which about 90% are seen a single time; about 3% belongs to the top ten. Sequenced: PBMCs. The source of these receptors is a woman between 18 and 29 years old in good health and CMV-seronegative.

CDR3 nucleotide sequence: TGTGCCTGGAACCCCAGGACAGGCCGACCTGCAACTAATGAAAAACTGTTTTTT. Translated, it gives CAWNPRTGRPATNEKLFF. The chain joins TRBV30 to TRBJ1-4; 7 bases fit TRBD1. Per the germline V gene, CDR1 is GTSNPN and CDR2 is SVGIG (reference sequence). V lost 4 bases to trimming and J lost 0 bases; unmatched junction nucleotides: 14. The CDR3 is made up of 18 amino acids.

The chain uses TRBV9 and TRBJ2-7, with TRBD2 identical over 14 bases. The CDR3 runs 17 residues. V lost 2 bases to trimming and J lost 6 bases; unmatched junction nucleotides: 10. The germline gives CDR1 SGDLS, CDR2 YYNGEE. CDR3 bases: TGTGCCAGCAGCGTGGGACTAGCGGGAGTAGGGCCCTTCGAGCAGTACTTC. Translating it yields CASSVGLAGVGPFEQYF.

The rearrangement joins TRBV4-2 to TRBJ2-2; 7 positions match TRBD2. Germline CDR1 is LGHNA and CDR2 is YNFKEQ. The ends lost 1 base at V and 4 bases at J; junction bases unmatched: 3. The CDR3 is 15 amino acids. In nucleotides, the CDR3 is TGTGCCAGCAGCCAAGCCGGCGGGAGCACCGGGGAGCTGTTTTTT. Its translation: CASSQAGGSTGELFF.

This rearrangement joins TRBV4-2 to TRBJ2-1; TRBD2 agrees at 12 bases. Germline assignment: CDR1 LGHNA and CDR2 YNFKEQ. CDR3 length equals 17 residues. V lost 0 bases to trimming and J lost 3 bases; unmatched junction nucleotides: 3. The CDR3 nucleotides read TGTGCCAGCAGCCAAGATATGACTAGCGGGAGCTACAATGAGCAGTTCTTC. Protein product: CASSQDMTSGSYNEQFF.

The chain combines TRBV27 with TRBJ2-1, with 7 bases lining up with TRBD2. Losses at the gene ends were 6 bases for V and 5 bases for J; bases not matched to a gene: 7. From germline, CDR1 is MNHEY and CDR2 SMNVEV (reference sequence). The CDR3 sequence is 14 residues long. The CDR3: CASRLGLDDNEQFF. CDR3 bases: TGTGCCAGCAGGCTAGGACTAGACGACAATGAGCAGTTCTTC.

The chain links TRBV7-3 to TRBJ1-2, with 8 positions matching TRBD1. Germline CDR1 reads SGHTA; CDR2 reads FQGTGA. The CDR3 is made up of 16 amino acids. Germline trimming cut 2 bases from V and 5 bases from J; bases unmatched to any gene: 10. In DNA form, the CDR3 reads TGTGCCAGCAGCTTATCGGCAGGGGGCGCTTATTATGGCTACACCTTC. This translates into CASSLSAGGAYYGYTF.

The J gene is TRBJ2-1, the V gene TRBV5-1, with TRBD2 matching 14 bases. V lost 9 bases, J lost 7 bases, and 3 bases stayed unmatched. Germline-derived CDR1 and CDR2 are SGHRS and YFSETQ. There are 13 residues in the CDR3. CDR3 amino acids: CATGLAGANEQFF. For the CDR3, the DNA is TGCGCCACGGGACTAGCGGGAGCAAATGAGCAGTTCTTC.

The V call is TRBV27, the J call TRBJ2-7; possible D gene TRBD2, 6 bases. CDR3 length: 14 amino acids. Germline CDR1 reads MNHEY; CDR2 reads SMNVEV (reference sequence). V dropped 6 bases and J dropped 9 bases, with 21 bases sitting between them. CDR3 in DNA: TGTGCCAGCAGCTCGACTAGGGGAAGTCTGGGGCAGTACTTC. It is translated as CASSSTRGSLGQYF.

V and J are TRBV27 and TRBJ1-4; D not resolved. Germline-derived CDR1 and CDR2 are MNHEY and SMNVEV (reference sequence). V was clipped by 5 bases and J by 0 bases, with 7 bases between them. This CDR3 has 14 residues. DNA of the CDR3: TGTGCCAGCAGTCCCCGTGCAACTAATGAAAAACTGTTTTTT. It specifies CASSPRATNEKLFF.

CDR3 nucleotide sequence: TGTGCCAGCAGCCAAGTGCCCGGGGTTAGCAATCAGCCCCAGCATTTT. Its translation: CASSQVPGVSNQPQHF. The V and J genes are TRBV4-2 and TRBJ1-5; D ambiguous. Trimming cost V 1 base and J 0 bases, with 10 bases left between them. CDR3 length equals 16 residues. The germline V gene encodes CDR1 LGHNA and CDR2 YNFKEQ.

The rearrangement uses TRBV4-2 and TRBJ1-1; D call uncertain. Trimming removed 4 bases at V and 2 bases at J, with 11 bases between. The CDR3 loop spans 14 amino acids. Germline CDR1 and CDR2: LGHNA and YNFKEQ. CDR3 DNA: TGTGCCAGCAGCCTACTCCTGCAAAACACTGAAGCTTTCTTT. It translates to CASSLLLQNTEAFF.

V usage is TRBV5-1 and J usage is TRBJ1-1; no reliable D call. The germline V and J ends were trimmed by 0 bases and 3 bases, with 12 bases remaining between them. This CDR3 is built from 15 residues. The V gene's germline CDR1 is SGHRS and CDR2 YFSETQ. CDR3 DNA sequence: TGCGCCAGCAGCTTGGCCTCGGGTGCGGACACTGAAGCTTTCTTT. This encodes CASSLASGADTEAFF.

This rearrangement joins TRBV4-1 to TRBJ1-5; the D gene is possibly TRBD1 (5 bases). In germline, CDR1 is MGHRA, CDR2 YSYEKL. This CDR3 has 15 residues. Deletions cut 0 bases from V and 2 bases from J, with 8 bases between. This chain's CDR3 is CASSQDSQGNQPQHF. As DNA, the CDR3 is TGCGCCAGCAGCCAAGATTCACAGGGCAATCAGCCCCAGCATTTT.

The gene calls are TRBV21-1 and TRBJ2-7; TRBD2 is the table's D call, not checked against the DNA. TRBV21-1 is deemed a pseudogene. There are 15 residues in the CDR3. DNA of the CDR3: TGTGCCAGCACCAACCCTCCACTACGCCTGAGCGAGCAGTACTTC. It encodes CASTNPPLRLSEQYF.

The chain links TRBV19 to TRBJ2-1, with TRBD1 matching over 10 bases. Trimming cost V 2 bases and J 8 bases; bases outside gene matches: 6. The CDR3 extends over 15 amino acids. The V gene's germline CDR1 is LNHDA and CDR2 SQIVND (reference sequence). The DNA of the CDR3 is TGTGCCAGTAGTATACGGGACAGGGGCCCGGATGAGCAGTTCTTC. Its translation is CASSIRDRGPDEQFF.

This chain joins TRBV29-1 and TRBJ2-7; TRBD2 is a possible D gene (6 bases). The CDR3 runs to 11 residues. Germline CDR1 reads SQVTM; CDR2 reads ANQGSEA. V was trimmed by 6 bases and J by 3 bases, leaving 9 bases between them. The CDR3 nucleotides are TGCAGCGTGGAGGGGTTCTACGAGCAGTACTTC. Protein: CSVEGFYEQYF.

This chain uses TRBV18 with TRBJ2-5, with 10 bases identical to TRBD2. CDR3 length: 16 amino acids. V was pared by 5 bases and J by 2 bases, with 8 bases of the junction left unmatched. The V gene's germline CDR1 is KGHSH and CDR2 LQKENI. The CDR3 reads CASSTVWTSGQETQYF. The CDR3, as DNA: TGTGCCAGCTCAACCGTTTGGACTAGCGGTCAAGAGACCCAGTACTTC.

This clone was seen more than once but under ten times. The rearrangement uses TRBV19 and TRBJ2-2, with a weak D call TRBD2 (7 bases). This CDR3 comprises 13 residues. V lost 2 bases, J lost 7 bases, and 8 bases lay in between. CDR1 is LNHDA and CDR2 is SQIVND in the germline V gene (reference sequence). This chain's CDR3 is CASSIRGGGELFF. DNA of the CDR3: TGTGCCAGTAGTATAAGGGGGGGCGGGGAGCTGTTTTTT.

V usage is TRBV10-3 and J usage is TRBJ2-7; D is unresolved. V was pared by 11 bases and J by 2 bases, with 16 bases between. This CDR3 is 13 amino acids long. Germline V gene data show CDR1 as ENHRY and CDR2 as SYGVKD. DNA for the CDR3: TGTGCCCCCAATCGAGCGTTGGCCTACGAGCAGTACTTC. Translation: CAPNRALAYEQYF.

V usage is TRBV25-1 and J usage is TRBJ2-2; 8 bases are a match to TRBD2. V shed 4 bases, J shed 5 bases, and the junction held 12 bases outside the gene matches. The CDR3 loop spans 17 amino acids. Germline lookup yields CDR1 MGHDK and CDR2 SYGVNS. CDR3 nucleotides: TGTGCCAGCAGTGCACCCCCGGGGGGACTAGGTACCGGGGAGCTGTTTTTT. It codes for CASSAPPGGLGTGELFF.

The chain uses TRBV7-6 and TRBJ2-7; 8 bases line up with TRBD1. The germline gives CDR1 SGHVS, CDR2 FNYEAQ. Trimming took 0 bases from V and 4 from J; bases not matched to a gene: 5. This CDR3 has 15 amino acids. The CDR3 DNA reads TGTGCCAGCAGCTTAGCTTGGACAGGGCGGTACGAGCAGTACTTC. It yields the protein CASSLAWTGRYEQYF.

This sequence joins TRBV6-5 and TRBJ2-7; a weak D match, TRBD1 (6 bases). The germline gives CDR1 MNHEY, CDR2 SVGAGI. V was trimmed by 5 bases and J by 0 bases, leaving 11 bases between them. CDR3 size: 14 residues. The CDR3 DNA reads as TGTGCCAGCAGTGACAGGTCCATCTCCTACGAGCAGTACTTC. Its translation: CASSDRSISYEQYF.

The CDR3 reads CASSTGLAGVYEQYF. As DNA, the CDR3 is TGTGCCAGCAGTACGGGACTAGCTGGCGTCTACGAGCAGTACTTC. The rearrangement uses TRBV6-6 and TRBJ2-7; TRBD2 matches 9 bases. V shed 5 bases, J shed 3 bases, and the junction held 8 bases outside the gene matches. CDR3 length: 15 residues. Germline V gene data show CDR1 as MNHNY and CDR2 as SVGAGI (reference sequence).

J is TRBJ2-7 and V is TRBV18, with D possibly being TRBD1 (6 bases). The V end was cut by 4 bases, the J end by 6 bases, with 16 bases between. This CDR3 is 14 amino acids long. Germline assignment: CDR1 KGHSH and CDR2 LQKENI. As DNA, the CDR3 is TGTGCCAGCTCACAAGGACAGAGAGGTGGCGAGCAGTACTTC. Protein: CASSQGQRGGEQYF.

The chain employs TRBV27 and TRBJ1-1, with a possible D match to TRBD1 (6 bases). CDR1 is MNHEY and CDR2 is SMNVEV in the germline V gene (reference sequence). Trimming stripped 8 bases from V and 0 bases from J, with 10 bases between. CDR3 length: 13 amino acids. CDR3 DNA: TGTGCCAGCCGGGACACCCTGAACACTGAAGCTTTCTTT. Translating gives CASRDTLNTEAFF.

The rearrangement joins TRBV5-6 to TRBJ2-7; 13 nucleotides line up with TRBD2. The V gene end was trimmed by 2 bases and the J gene end by 2 bases; junction bases not matched to a gene: 1. The CDR3 extends over 15 amino acids. Germline assignment: CDR1 SGHDT and CDR2 YYEEEE. The CDR3 spells CASSLGTSGTYEQYF. In DNA form, the CDR3 reads TGTGCCAGCAGCTTAGGGACTAGCGGGACCTACGAGCAGTACTTC.

The chain has TRBV6-1 and TRBJ1-5, with 8 positions matching TRBD1. V trimming: 1 base; J trimming: 9 bases; junction bases outside the gene matches: 5. CDR1 is MNHNS and CDR2 is SASEGT in the germline V gene. This CDR3 contains 14 residues. CDR3: CASSEGTGFWPQHF. CDR3 DNA: TGTGCCAGCAGTGAAGGGACAGGGTTTTGGCCCCAGCATTTT.